The 30 T cell receptor beta chains below come from one sample, sequenced in a study of control samples from healthy donors and cancer patients. Clones were sequenced by immunoSEQ multiplex PCR, and TCRdb holds only the in-frame ones, with some missing. The sample includes about 150,000 clones, about 90% seen only once; the top ten take 1.5% to 2%. Sequenced sample: blood. The receptors here all came from a man aged 18-30 years in good health.

V is TRBV5-6 and J is TRBJ2-1, with TRBD2 matching 10 bases. The CDR3 has 14 residues. The germline V gene encodes CDR1 SGHDT and CDR2 YYEEEE. The junction had 9 bases not matched to a gene; V was cut back by 5 bases and J by 10 bases. The CDR3 DNA sequence: TGTGCCAGCAGTCGTCGACTAGCGGGTCGCGAGCAGTTCTTC. As protein: CASSRRLAGREQFF.

The gene calls are TRBV19 and TRBJ2-1; 7 nucleotides line up with TRBD2. J gave up 6 bases and V 3 bases, and 14 bases lay outside the gene matches. The CDR3 covers 17 residues. Germline CDR1 is LNHDA and CDR2 is SQIVND (reference sequence). This CDR3 is CASSMFSGTTNRNEQFF. CDR3 nucleotides: TGTGCCAGTAGTATGTTTTCTGGGACTACTAATCGCAATGAGCAGTTCTTC.

V is TRBV5-6 and J is TRBJ2-1, with 13 bases lining up with TRBD2. The CDR3 totals 15 residues. Trimming at V came to 4 bases and at J to 6 bases, leaving 4 bases not matched to a gene. Germline V gene sequence: CDR1 SGHDT, CDR2 YYEEEE. The CDR3 nucleotides are TGTGCCAGCAGCCCCAGACTAGCGGGGGGCAATGAGCAGTTCTTC. It translates to CASSPRLAGGNEQFF.

The chain has TRBV6-6 and TRBJ2-7; 11 bases fit TRBD1. CDR1 and CDR2 (germline): MNHNY, SVGAGI (reference sequence). CDR3 size: 16 residues. Trimming removed 2 bases from V and 6 bases from J; junction bases left unmatched: 9. DNA for the CDR3: TGTGCCAGCAGTTACCCGCAAGGGGGACAGGGGGTCGAGCAGTACTTC. It encodes CASSYPQGGQGVEQYF.

CDR3 nucleotides: TGTGCCAGCAGCCCAGGGGGCTCTAATGAAAAACTGTTTTTT. Residues: CASSPGGSNEKLFF. V gene TRBV3-1 (or the pseudogene TRBV3-2) combines with J gene TRBJ1-4, with 8 bases lining up with TRBD1. Germline V CDR1 and CDR2: LGHDT, YNNKEL (reference sequence). The CDR3 extends over 14 amino acids. V shed 4 bases, J shed 3 bases, and the junction held 1 base outside the gene matches.

Note on this clone: Other DNA sequences in this sample translate to the same CDR3. The chain employs TRBV6-2 or TRBV6-3 and TRBJ1-1; D call uncertain. Trimming took 2 bases from V and 5 from J, leaving 6 bases between them. The CDR3 runs 12 residues. Germline assignment: CDR1 MNHEY and CDR2 SVGEGT. In DNA, the CDR3 is TGTGCCAGCAGTTACGAAGGGACTGAAGCTTTCTTT. Its translation is CASSYEGTEAFF.

The J gene is TRBJ2-2, the V gene TRBV5-1; D unclear. CDR1 SGHRS and CDR2 YFSETQ come from the germline V gene. Between the trimmed V and J ends, which lost 0 bases and 2 bases, there was a span of 11 bases. The CDR3 sequence is 16 residues long. CDR3 in amino acids: CASSLGHVGNTGELFF. CDR3 nucleotides: TGCGCCAGCAGCTTGGGTCATGTGGGTAACACCGGGGAGCTGTTTTTT. The variable domain in full, completed from reference TRBV5-1 and TRBJ2-2, reads KAGVTQTPRYLIKTRGQQVTLSCSPISGHRSVSWYQQTPGQGLQFLFEYFSETQRNKGNFPGRFSGRQFSNSRSEMNVSTLELGDSALYLCASSLGHVGNTGELFFGEGSRLTVL.

V usage is TRBV5-1 and J usage is TRBJ1-3, with D uncertain. V dropped 0 bases and J dropped 0 bases, with 7 bases sitting between them. The length of the CDR3 is 15 residues. Germline loops: CDR1 SGHRS, CDR2 YFSETQ. CDR3 amino acids: CASSLDTISGNTIYF. The CDR3 DNA reads TGCGCCAGCAGCTTGGACACTATCTCTGGAAACACCATATATTTT.

The chain is built from TRBV11-2 and TRBJ2-1; TRBD1 matches at 8 bases. V gave up 4 bases and J gave up 4 bases; unmatched junction bases: 9. The CDR3 has 16 residues. The V gene's germline CDR1 is SGHAT and CDR2 FQNNGV. The CDR3 bases are TGTGCCAGCAGCTCCCCGCCGGGACAGGAATACAATGAGCAGTTCTTC. This translates into CASSSPPGQEYNEQFF.

The table lists this clone with a few counts. The V gene is TRBV19, the J gene TRBJ1-2, with D perhaps matching TRBD1 (6 bases). V gave up 7 bases and J gave up 7 bases, with 19 bases separating them. Germline V CDR1 and CDR2: LNHDA, SQIVND (reference sequence). The CDR3 has 14 residues. The CDR3 nucleotides are TGTGCCAGTACGAGAGGGGGGAATGTTGGTGGCTACACCTTC. It specifies CASTRGGNVGGYTF.

This clone came up once. V and J are TRBV19 and TRBJ2-6, with 7 bases aligning to TRBD2. CDR3 size: 15 residues. The ends lost 10 bases at V and 2 bases at J; junction bases unmatched: 8. The germline gives CDR1 LNHDA, CDR2 SQIVND (reference sequence). This CDR3 reads CATSWGGAGANVLTF. Here the CDR3 DNA reads TGTGCCACTTCATGGGGGGGTGCTGGGGCCAACGTCCTGACTTTC.

V is TRBV4-3 and J is TRBJ1-1; the D gene is possibly TRBD1 (6 bases). The V gene's germline CDR1 is LGHNA and CDR2 YSLEER. This CDR3 comprises 15 residues. V shed 4 bases and J shed 3 bases, with 15 bases lying between them. The CDR3 DNA follows: TGCGCCAGCAGCCTAAGAAAGGGGGGAGACACTGAAGCTTTCTTT. Translation gives CASSLRKGGDTEAFF.

The V and J genes are TRBV7-9 and TRBJ2-1; D call uncertain. V lost 4 bases, J lost 4 bases, and 11 bases lay in between. Per germline, CDR1 SEHNR and CDR2 FQNEAQ (reference sequence). The CDR3 totals 14 residues. CDR3 bases: TGTGCCAGCAGCTCCCTCGAGGTTTACAATGAGCAGTTCTTC. Its protein product is CASSSLEVYNEQFF.

This clone was observed a few times. The V gene is TRBV6-5, the J gene TRBJ2-3; D is unclear. V was pared by 6 bases and J by 2 bases, with 15 bases between. CDR3 length: 15 amino acids. CDR1 is MNHEY, CDR2 SVGAGI, per germline. DNA for the CDR3: TGTGCCAGCAGCTTTGACGGAGTTACCACAGATACGCAGTATTTT. Its translation: CASSFDGVTTDTQYF.

The J gene is TRBJ1-1, the V gene TRBV5-4, with D hard to call. Per germline, CDR1 SGHNT and CDR2 YYREEE (reference sequence). Trimming removed 0 bases at V and 1 base at J, with 7 bases between. CDR3 length: 14 amino acids. The CDR3 coding sequence is TGTGCCAGCAGCTTGGAGACGGGGAACACTGAAGCTTTCTTT. Its translation: CASSLETGNTEAFF. The full variable domain, its missing parts supplied by reference TRBV5-4 and TRBJ1-1, is ETGVTQSPTHLIKTRGQQVTLRCSSQSGHNTVSWYQQALGQGPQFIFQYYREEENGRGNFPPRFSGLQFPNYSSELNVNALELDDSALYLCASSLETGNTEAFFGQGTRLTVV.

The chain employs TRBV12-3 or TRBV12-4 and TRBJ1-5; D gene unclear. This CDR3 region has 13 residues. The V and J ends lost 5 bases and 4 bases respectively, with 9 bases between them. The CDR3: CASSLGLNQPQHF. The CDR3 DNA reads TGTGCCAGCAGTCTCGGACTTAATCAGCCCCAGCATTTT.

V usage is TRBV13 and J usage is TRBJ2-7; no reliable D call. CDR1 is PRHDT and CDR2 is FYEKMQ in the germline V gene (reference sequence). The V end was cut by 5 bases, the J end by 2 bases, with 10 bases between. CDR3 size: 13 residues. In nucleotides, the CDR3 is TGTGCCAGCAGCCCTGACTCGACCTACGAGCAGTACTTC. It specifies CASSPDSTYEQYF.

The chain is built from TRBV4-2 and TRBJ2-7; a possible D gene is TRBD1 (6 bases). V was trimmed by 1 base and J by 6 bases, leaving 16 bases between them. Germline V lookup: CDR1 LGHNA, CDR2 YNFKEQ. The CDR3 spans 15 residues. In nucleotides, the CDR3 is TGTGCCAGCAGCCAAGTAGGGCCAGGGGCGATCGAGCAGTACTTC. Protein product: CASSQVGPGAIEQYF.

The genes are TRBV5-4 and TRBJ1-2; D is undetermined. Germline lookup yields CDR1 SGHNT and CDR2 YYREEE (reference sequence). The V gene lost 4 bases and the J gene lost 2 bases, with 12 bases spanning the gap. This CDR3 has 14 amino acids. CDR3 residues: CASSGPGENYGYTF. The CDR3 coding sequence is TGTGCCAGCAGCGGCCCAGGAGAGAACTATGGCTACACCTTC.

J is TRBJ2-2 and V is TRBV30; D unresolved. CDR1 and CDR2 (germline): GTSNPN, SVGIG (reference sequence). The V gene lost 1 base and the J gene lost 5 bases, with 5 bases spanning the gap. This CDR3 spans 12 amino acids. The CDR3 nucleotides are TGTGCCTGGAGTGGGGGAACCGGGGAGCTGTTTTTT. Translated: CAWSGGTGELFF.

V is TRBV27 and J is TRBJ1-1, with D possibly matching TRBD1 (6 bases). The V end lost 5 bases, the J end lost 1 base, and 14 bases lay between the germline ends. The CDR3 totals 15 residues. Germline loops: CDR1 MNHEY, CDR2 SMNVEV (reference sequence). CDR3 DNA: TGTGCCAGCAGTAAACCGGGACAATGGAACACTGAAGCTTTCTTT. Protein sequence: CASSKPGQWNTEAFF.

This clone was counted once. V usage is TRBV28 and J usage is TRBJ1-2; D might be TRBD1 (6 bases). Trimming took 3 bases from V and 4 from J, leaving 9 bases between them. The CDR3 length is 13 residues. Germline loops: CDR1 MDHEN, CDR2 SYDVKM. For the CDR3, the DNA is TGTGCCAGCAGTTTCGGGGGGCTCTATGGCTACACCTTC. Encoded protein: CASSFGGLYGYTF.

The chain joins TRBV4-1 to TRBJ2-5, with a weak D call TRBD2 (6 bases). Germline V CDR1 and CDR2: MGHRA, YSYEKL. This CDR3 comprises 16 residues. Between the trimmed V and J ends, which lost 3 bases and 2 bases, there was a span of 16 bases. Here the CDR3 reads CASSQANRESQETQYF. CDR3 DNA sequence: TGCGCCAGCAGCCAGGCTAATCGGGAGTCTCAAGAGACCCAGTACTTC.

This clone was detected only a few times. The chain joins TRBV5-5 to TRBJ1-2; perhaps TRBD1 as D (6 bases). The ends were cut back, 4 bases at V and 4 bases at J, with 14 bases in the middle. The CDR3 is made up of 14 amino acids. CDR1 is SGHKS and CDR2 is YYEKEE in the germline V gene (reference sequence). CDR3 nucleotide sequence: TGTGCCAGCAGCGGGACCAGGGGCGGCTATGGCTACACCTTC. This gives the protein CASSGTRGGYGYTF.

This chain joins TRBV28 and TRBJ2-1; no reliable D call. The CDR3 is made up of 13 amino acids. Germline CDR1 MDHEN, CDR2 SYDVKM. V was cut by 6 bases and J by 4 bases, with 10 bases left in between. The CDR3 region has the DNA TGTGCCAGCAGCCCGGTGAGTTACAATGAGCAGTTCTTC. Protein: CASSPVSYNEQFF.

This chain connects TRBV5-1 to TRBJ2-5; 9 bases align to TRBD2. Germline loops: CDR1 SGHRS, CDR2 YFSETQ. This CDR3 is built from 13 residues. Trimming at V came to 2 bases and at J to 5 bases, leaving 1 base not matched to a gene. In nucleotides, the CDR3 is TGCGCCAGCAGCTTTGGACTAGCGGAGACCCAGTACTTC. Translated: CASSFGLAETQYF.

The V gene is TRBV18, the J gene TRBJ1-4; no firm D call. V lost 3 bases and J lost 3, with 11 bases in between. The CDR3 is 15 residues long. The germline V gene has CDR1 KGHSH and CDR2 LQKENI. The CDR3 region is CASSPSAASNEKLFF. CDR3 sequence (DNA): TGTGCCAGCTCACCCTCCGCAGCCTCTAATGAAAAACTGTTTTTT.

This sequence joins TRBV19 and TRBJ1-3, with D unclear. The CDR3 runs 15 residues. Germline CDR1 LNHDA, CDR2 SQIVND (reference sequence). Trimming cost V 0 bases and J 0 bases, with 6 bases left between them. CDR3 amino acids: CASSIEADSGNTIYF. The CDR3 DNA reads TGTGCCAGTAGTATAGAGGCAGACTCTGGAAACACCATATATTTT.

The gene calls are TRBV5-8 and TRBJ1-1; maybe TRBD1 (6 bases). Trimming shortened V by 4 bases and J by 2 bases, and 15 bases separated the two germline ends. CDR3 length equals 15 residues. Germline values: CDR1 SGHTS, CDR2 YDEGEE. The CDR3 DNA sequence: TGTGCCAGCAGCCCGCGGACAGCTGAAAACACTGAAGCTTTCTTT. It is translated as CASSPRTAENTEAFF.

The CDR3 sequence is CASSWLSTDSNQPQHF. The CDR3 DNA sequence: TGTGCCAGTAGTTGGTTATCTACGGATAGCAATCAGCCCCAGCATTTT. This chain joins TRBV19 and TRBJ1-5; D is uncertain. This CDR3 region has 16 residues. Looked up from germline, CDR1 is LNHDA and CDR2 is SQIVND (reference sequence). Between the trimmed V and J ends, which lost 5 bases and 0 bases, there was a span of 14 bases.